The 19 T cell receptor beta chains in this list originate from one sample, sequenced in a study of metastatic and nonmetastatic thyroid tumors. Thyroid surgery was performed in patients who had received no treatment beforehand. TCRdb reassembled clones from the PCR reads with MiXCR. The sample contains around 15,000 clones, less than 25% of which appear only once. Sequenced: adjacent normal tissue. All receptors come from a female donor with papillary thyroid cancer or a benign thyroid nodule (not recorded which). Some clones in this sample may be carry-over from other donors' samples.

This clone was recorded a few times. The rearrangement links TRBV27 to TRBJ2-7, with D unclear. The CDR3 extends over 12 amino acids. Germline-derived CDR1 and CDR2 are MNHEY and SMNVEV (reference sequence). V lost 3 bases and J 6 bases, leaving 9 bases between the germline ends. DNA of the CDR3: TGTGCCAGCAGTTTGATAAGAGGCGAGCAGTACTTC. Protein sequence: CASSLIRGEQYF.

The V and J genes are TRBV9 and TRBJ2-2, with D perhaps given as TRBD1 or TRBD2 (7 bases each). The CDR3 has 13 residues. V gave up 4 bases and J gave up 6 bases, with 10 bases separating them. Germline V gene data show CDR1 as SGDLS and CDR2 as YYNGEE. CDR3 nucleotides: TGTGCCAGCAGCTCAGGGGGGGCCGGGGAGCTGTTTTTT. Residues: CASSSGGAGELFF. The whole variable domain, remainder taken from reference TRBV9 and TRBJ2-2, is DSGVTQTPKHLITATGQRVTLRCSPRSGDLSVYWYQQSLDQGLQFLIQYYNGEERAKGNILERFSAQQFPDLHSELNLSSLELGDSALYFCASSSGGAGELFFGEGSRLTVL.

The chain joins TRBV20-1 to TRBJ1-2; TRBD1 agrees at 10 bases. Trimming cost V 5 bases and J 4 bases; bases outside gene matches: 7. Germline lookup yields CDR1 DFQATT and CDR2 SNEGSKA (reference sequence). The CDR3 consists of 14 residues. The CDR3 DNA is TGCAGTGCTCTCGACAGGGGGCAACGCTATGGCTACACCTTC. Residues: CSALDRGQRYGYTF.

This clone was seen a handful of times. The chain joins TRBV20-1 to TRBJ1-5; tentative D call: TRBD1 (5 bases). The CDR3 totals 14 residues. Germline V gene data show CDR1 as DFQATT and CDR2 as SNEGSKA (reference sequence). V lost 5 bases and J lost 7, with 18 bases in between. The CDR3 loop is CSADPGRDEQPQHF. As DNA, the CDR3 is TGCAGTGCTGACCCGGGCAGGGATGAACAGCCCCAGCATTTT.

This chain links TRBV6-1 with TRBJ2-3; 7 bases align to TRBD2. CDR1 is MNHNS, CDR2 SASEGT, per germline. The CDR3 contains 17 residues. J was trimmed by 0 bases and V by 1 base; bases with no gene match: 7. For the CDR3, the DNA is TGTGCCAGCAGTGAAGTCTGGGGACTATCAAGCACAGATACGCAGTATTTT. Its protein is CASSEVWGLSSTDTQYF.

This sequence joins TRBV11-2 and TRBJ2-1, with 11 bases matching TRBD2. The junction had 7 bases not matched to a gene; V was cut back by 5 bases and J by 7 bases. Looked up from germline, CDR1 is SGHAT and CDR2 is FQNNGV. The CDR3 is made up of 15 amino acids. CDR3 residues: CASSQSGTSGNEQFF. The CDR3 DNA follows: TGTGCCAGCAGCCAATCCGGGACTAGCGGAAATGAGCAGTTCTTC.

This clone was detected a few times. V gene TRBV25-1 combines with J gene TRBJ2-7, with D unresolved. CDR3 length equals 17 residues. Germline CDR1 reads MGHDK; CDR2 reads SYGVNS. V was trimmed by 5 bases and J by 0 bases, leaving 20 bases between them. CDR3 protein: CASSTLWTPEGSYEQYF. CDR3 in DNA: TGTGCCAGCAGTACTCTCTGGACGCCCGAAGGCTCCTACGAGCAGTACTTC.

This clone was observed a few times. The chain joins TRBV6-5 to TRBJ2-5; maybe TRBD2 (6 bases). CDR1 MNHEY and CDR2 SVGAGI come from the germline V gene. V was cut by 0 bases and J by 5 bases, with 16 bases left in between. This CDR3 has 16 amino acids. CDR3 loop: CASSYSGGSVGETQYF. CDR3 nucleotide sequence: TGTGCCAGCAGTTACTCGGGGGGATCGGTAGGGGAGACCCAGTACTTC.

This clone has just a few counts. The J gene is TRBJ2-3, the V gene TRBV27, with 14 bases aligning to TRBD2. Trimming cost V 4 bases and J 0 bases; bases outside gene matches: 3. Germline CDR1 and CDR2: MNHEY and SMNVEV (reference sequence). The CDR3 has 17 residues. CDR3 in amino acids: CASSSRTSGGSTDTQYF. The CDR3 nucleotides are TGTGCCAGCAGTTCCCGGACTAGCGGGGGGAGCACAGATACGCAGTATTTT.

This clone was observed a handful of times. The chain has TRBV2 and TRBJ2-1; D call uncertain. The germline V gene encodes CDR1 SNHLY and CDR2 FYNNEI. V was trimmed by 6 bases and J by 3 bases, leaving 3 bases between them. The CDR3 is 11 amino acids. The CDR3 loop is CASRYYNEQFF. The CDR3 coding sequence is TGTGCCAGCAGGTACTACAATGAGCAGTTCTTC. The complete variable domain, with remaining parts taken from reference TRBV2 and TRBJ2-1, reads EPEVTQTPSHQVTQMGQEVILRCVPISNHLYFYWYRQILGQKVEFLVSFYNNEISEKSEIFDDQFSVERPDGSNFTLKIRSTKLEDSAMYFCASRYYNEQFFGPGTRLTVL.

Only a few counts were recorded for this clone. This chain connects TRBV2 to TRBJ2-1, with a weak D call TRBD2 (6 bases). Trimming took off 1 base at V and 2 bases at J, with 6 bases between the two ends. Germline V lookup: CDR1 SNHLY, CDR2 FYNNEI. The CDR3 has 14 amino acids. The CDR3 coding sequence is TGTGCCAGCAGTGAAGGCGGGACCTACAATGAGCAGTTCTTC. It specifies CASSEGGTYNEQFF.

This clone was recorded a few times. The chain is built from TRBV11-3 and TRBJ2-7; maybe TRBD2 (5 bases). The V and J ends lost 5 bases and 0 bases respectively, with 11 bases between them. Per germline, CDR1 SGHNT and CDR2 YENEEA. This CDR3 comprises 14 residues. CDR3 DNA sequence: TGTGCCAGCAGCCCAGCTGGGAGCTCCTACGAGCAGTACTTC. The encoded protein is CASSPAGSSYEQYF.

V is TRBV18 and J is TRBJ2-7; D might be TRBD1 or TRBD2, each matching 5 bases. The CDR3 is 15 residues long. Germline CDR1 reads KGHSH; CDR2 reads LQKENI. V was cut by 3 bases and J by 2 bases, with 14 bases left in between. CDR3 sequence (DNA): TGTGCCAGCTCACCCTCCGGGACGTACACCTACGAGCAGTACTTC. Translation: CASSPSGTYTYEQYF.

This clone was counted between two and nine times. V and J are TRBV20-1 and TRBJ2-3, with D perhaps TRBD2 (6 bases). There are 15 residues in the CDR3. Germline V gene data show CDR1 as DFQATT and CDR2 as SNEGSKA (reference sequence). The V end lost 5 bases, the J end lost 1 base, and 16 bases lay between the germline ends. In DNA form, the CDR3 reads TGCAGTGCTTGGGGGGATGCTAGCGGCACAGATACGCAGTATTTT. Protein: CSAWGDASGTDTQYF.

This clone was found a few times. The chain uses TRBV2 and TRBJ2-2; 7 bases are shared with TRBD2. J gave up 7 bases and V 4 bases, and 6 bases lay outside the gene matches. The CDR3 consists of 14 residues. The germline gives CDR1 SNHLY, CDR2 FYNNEI. CDR3 protein: CASSGPGGDGELFF. DNA of the CDR3: TGTGCCAGCAGTGGGCCGGGGGGTGACGGGGAGCTGTTTTTT.

By its share, this clone is large (0.1 to 1%). The rearrangement uses TRBV6-1 and TRBJ2-1, with a weak D call TRBD2 (5 bases). V was clipped by 8 bases and J by 5 bases, with 13 bases between them. The CDR3 totals 13 residues. Germline CDR1 reads MNHNS; CDR2 reads SASEGT. The CDR3 loop is CASGERKNNEQFF. The CDR3 DNA reads TGTGCCAGCGGGGAGAGGAAGAACAATGAGCAGTTCTTC.

The chain couples TRBV20-1 to TRBJ2-7, with TRBD2 matching over 8 bases. The germline V gene has CDR1 DFQATT and CDR2 SNEGSKA (reference sequence). This CDR3 has 11 amino acids. Germline trimming cut 2 bases from V and 6 bases from J; bases unmatched to any gene: 0. The CDR3 DNA follows: TGCAGTGCTAGACTAGCGGGCGAGCAGTACTTC. This encodes CSARLAGEQYF.

The rearrangement links TRBV20-1 to TRBJ2-7; 12 nucleotides align to TRBD2. Germline CDR1 and CDR2: DFQATT and SNEGSKA (reference sequence). The CDR3 loop spans 14 amino acids. The V gene end was trimmed by 5 bases and the J gene end by 7 bases; junction bases not matched to a gene: 9. The CDR3 DNA follows: TGCAGTGCTCCCCTACTAGCGGGAGGAACGGAGCAGTACTTC. Protein: CSAPLLAGGTEQYF.

The V call is TRBV20-1, the J call TRBJ2-2; D is perhaps TRBD1 (6 bases). Trimming pared 3 bases from V and 7 bases from J, leaving 12 bases between. The CDR3 is 13 residues long. The germline CDR1 and CDR2 sequences are DFQATT and SNEGSKA (reference sequence). The CDR3 sequence is CSASGVGGGELFF. In DNA form, the CDR3 reads TGCAGTGCTAGCGGGGTAGGGGGCGGGGAGCTGTTTTTT.